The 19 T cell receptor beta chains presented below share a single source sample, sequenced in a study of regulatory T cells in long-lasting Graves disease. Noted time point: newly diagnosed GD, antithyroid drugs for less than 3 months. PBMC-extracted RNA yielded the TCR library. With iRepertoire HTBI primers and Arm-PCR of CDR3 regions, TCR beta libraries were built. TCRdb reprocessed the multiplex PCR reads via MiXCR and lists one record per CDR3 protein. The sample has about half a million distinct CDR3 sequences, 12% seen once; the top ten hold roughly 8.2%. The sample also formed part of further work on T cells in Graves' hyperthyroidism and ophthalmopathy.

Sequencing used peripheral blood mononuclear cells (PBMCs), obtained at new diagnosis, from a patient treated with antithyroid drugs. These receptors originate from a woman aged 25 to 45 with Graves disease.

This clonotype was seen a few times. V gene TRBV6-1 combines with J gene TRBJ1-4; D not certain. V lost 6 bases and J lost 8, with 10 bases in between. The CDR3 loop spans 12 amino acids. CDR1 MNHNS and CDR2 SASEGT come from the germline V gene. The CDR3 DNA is TGTGCCAGCAGGAGGGTGGGGGAAAAACTGTTTTTT. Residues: CASRRVGEKLFF.

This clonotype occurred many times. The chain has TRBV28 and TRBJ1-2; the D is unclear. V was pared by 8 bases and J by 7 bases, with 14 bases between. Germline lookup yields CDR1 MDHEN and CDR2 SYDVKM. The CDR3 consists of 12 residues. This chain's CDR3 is CASGATPGGYTF. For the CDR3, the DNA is TGTGCCAGCGGCGCGACCCCCGGTGGCTACACCTTC.

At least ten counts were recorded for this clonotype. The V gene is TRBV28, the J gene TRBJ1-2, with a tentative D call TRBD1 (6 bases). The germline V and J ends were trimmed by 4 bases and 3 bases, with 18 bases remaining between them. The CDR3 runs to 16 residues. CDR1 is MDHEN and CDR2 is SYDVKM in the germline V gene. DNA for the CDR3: TGTGCCAGCAGTTCACCCGAGGGGGGTTGGGACTATGGCTACACCTTC. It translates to CASSSPEGGWDYGYTF.

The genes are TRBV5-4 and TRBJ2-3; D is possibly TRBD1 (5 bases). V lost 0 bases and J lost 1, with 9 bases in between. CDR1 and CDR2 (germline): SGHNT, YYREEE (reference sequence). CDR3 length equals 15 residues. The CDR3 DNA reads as TGTGCCAGCAGCTTGGAAGGGGCTGGCACAGATACGCAGTATTTT. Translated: CASSLEGAGTDTQYF.

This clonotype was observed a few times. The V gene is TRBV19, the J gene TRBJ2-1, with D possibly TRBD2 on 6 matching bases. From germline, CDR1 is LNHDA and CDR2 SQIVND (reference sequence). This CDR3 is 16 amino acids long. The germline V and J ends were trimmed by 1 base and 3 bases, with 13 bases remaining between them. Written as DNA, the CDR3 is TGTGCCAGTAGTATAGGGGGACTTGGAGGCTACAATGAGCAGTTCTTC. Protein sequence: CASSIGGLGGYNEQFF.

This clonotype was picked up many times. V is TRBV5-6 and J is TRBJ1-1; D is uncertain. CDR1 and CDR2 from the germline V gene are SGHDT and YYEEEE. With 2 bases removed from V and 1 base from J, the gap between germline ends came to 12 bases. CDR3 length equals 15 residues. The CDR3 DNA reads TGTGCCAGCAGCTTTTTAGGACGGACGAACACTGAAGCTTTCTTT. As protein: CASSFLGRTNTEAFF. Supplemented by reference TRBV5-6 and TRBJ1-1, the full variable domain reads DAGVTQSPTHLIKTRGQQVTLRCSPKSGHDTVSWYQQALGQGPQFIFQYYEEEERQRGNFPDRFSGHQFPNYSSELNVNALLLGDSALYLCASSFLGRTNTEAFFGQGTRLTVV.

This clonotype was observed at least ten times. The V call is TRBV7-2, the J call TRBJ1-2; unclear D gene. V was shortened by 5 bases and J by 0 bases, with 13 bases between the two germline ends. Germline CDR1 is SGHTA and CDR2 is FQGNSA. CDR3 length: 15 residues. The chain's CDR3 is CASSMRTTPNYGYTF. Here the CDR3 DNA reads TGTGCCAGCAGCATGCGGACTACACCTAACTATGGCTACACCTTC.

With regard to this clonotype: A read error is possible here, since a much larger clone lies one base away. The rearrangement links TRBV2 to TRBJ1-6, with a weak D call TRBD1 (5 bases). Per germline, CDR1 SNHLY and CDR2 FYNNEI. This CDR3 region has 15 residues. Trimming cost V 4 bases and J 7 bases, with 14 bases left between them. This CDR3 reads CASSGWGFLNSPLHF. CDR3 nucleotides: TGTGCCAGCAGTGGATGGGGGTTTTTAAATTCACCCCTCCACTTT. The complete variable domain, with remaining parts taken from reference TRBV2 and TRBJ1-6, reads EPEVTQTPSHQVTQMGQEVILRCVPISNHLYFYWYRQILGQKVEFLVSFYNNEISEKSEIFDDQFSVERPDGSNFTLKIRSTKLEDSAMYFCASSGWGFLNSPLHFGNGTRLTVT.

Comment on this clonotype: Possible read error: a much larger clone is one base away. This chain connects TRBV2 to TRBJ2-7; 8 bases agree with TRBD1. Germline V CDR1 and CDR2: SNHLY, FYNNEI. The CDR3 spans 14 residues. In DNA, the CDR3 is TGTGCCAGCAGCTGGGACAGGTCCCTCTACGATCAGTACTTC. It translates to CASSWDRSLYDQYF.

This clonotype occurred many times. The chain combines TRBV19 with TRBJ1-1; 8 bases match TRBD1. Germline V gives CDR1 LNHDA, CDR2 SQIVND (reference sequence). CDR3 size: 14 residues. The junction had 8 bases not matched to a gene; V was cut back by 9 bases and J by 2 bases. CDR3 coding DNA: TGTGCCAGCAAGTGGACAGGGACTAACACTGAAGCTTTCTTT. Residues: CASKWTGTNTEAFF.

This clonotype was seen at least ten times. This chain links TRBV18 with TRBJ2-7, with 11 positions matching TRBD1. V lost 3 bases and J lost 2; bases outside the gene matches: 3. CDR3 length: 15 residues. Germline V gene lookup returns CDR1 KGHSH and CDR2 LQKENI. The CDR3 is CASSPGQGDPYEQYF. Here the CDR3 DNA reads TGTGCCAGCTCACCGGGACAGGGGGATCCCTACGAGCAGTACTTC.

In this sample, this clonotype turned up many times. The CDR3: CASSSEGWGNQPQHF. Here the CDR3 DNA reads TGTGCCAGCAGTTCGGAGGGCTGGGGCAATCAGCCCCAGCATTTT. The rearrangement links TRBV6-5 to TRBJ1-5; unclear D gene. Between the trimmed V and J ends, which lost 4 bases and 2 bases, there was a span of 12 bases. Germline V gene lookup returns CDR1 MNHEY and CDR2 SVGAGI. The CDR3 runs 15 residues.

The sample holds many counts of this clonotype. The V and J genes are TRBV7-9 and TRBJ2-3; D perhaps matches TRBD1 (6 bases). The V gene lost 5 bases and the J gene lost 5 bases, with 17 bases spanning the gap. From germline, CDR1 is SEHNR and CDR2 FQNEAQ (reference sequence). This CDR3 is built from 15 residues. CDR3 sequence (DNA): TGTGCCAGCAGCCCCGTAACAGGGAAGGTAGATACGCAGTATTTT. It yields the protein CASSPVTGKVDTQYF.

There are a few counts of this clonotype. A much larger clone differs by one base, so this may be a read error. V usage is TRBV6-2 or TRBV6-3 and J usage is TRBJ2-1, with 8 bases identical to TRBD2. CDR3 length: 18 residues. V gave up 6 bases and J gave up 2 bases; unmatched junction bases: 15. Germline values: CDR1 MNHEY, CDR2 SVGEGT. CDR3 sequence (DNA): TGTGCCAGCAGCTCCTCAGCGGGGGCCCTAAGCCCCTACAATGAGCAGTTCTTC. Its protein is CASSSSAGALSPYNEQFF.

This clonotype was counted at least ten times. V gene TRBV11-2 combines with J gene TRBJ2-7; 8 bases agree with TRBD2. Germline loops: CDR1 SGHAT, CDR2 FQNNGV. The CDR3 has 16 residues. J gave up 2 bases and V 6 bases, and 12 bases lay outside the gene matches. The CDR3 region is CASRSFGREAAYEQYF. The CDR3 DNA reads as TGTGCCAGCAGGTCCTTCGGGCGGGAGGCCGCCTACGAGCAGTACTTC.

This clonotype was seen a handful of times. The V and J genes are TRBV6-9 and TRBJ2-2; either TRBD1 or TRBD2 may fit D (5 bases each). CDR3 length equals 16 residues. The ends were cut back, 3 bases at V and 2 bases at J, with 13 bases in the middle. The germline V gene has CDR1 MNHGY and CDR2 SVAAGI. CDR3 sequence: CASSYSGTPNTGELFF. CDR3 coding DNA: TGTGCCAGCAGTTACTCTGGGACCCCAAACACCGGGGAGCTGTTTTTT.

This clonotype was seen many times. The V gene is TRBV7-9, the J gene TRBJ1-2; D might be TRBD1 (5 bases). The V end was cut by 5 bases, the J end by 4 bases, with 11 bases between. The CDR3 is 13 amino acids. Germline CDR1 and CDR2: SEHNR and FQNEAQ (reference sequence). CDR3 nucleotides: TGTGCCAGCAGCCCCCAGGGCGGCTATGGCTACACCTTC. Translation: CASSPQGGYGYTF.

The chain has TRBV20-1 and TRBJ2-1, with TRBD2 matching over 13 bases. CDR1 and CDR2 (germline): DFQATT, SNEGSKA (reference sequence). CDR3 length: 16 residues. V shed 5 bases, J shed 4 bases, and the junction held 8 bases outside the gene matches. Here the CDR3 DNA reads TGCAGTGCTCAAGGACTAGCGGGAGTACAGTACAATGAGCAGTTCTTC. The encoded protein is CSAQGLAGVQYNEQFF.

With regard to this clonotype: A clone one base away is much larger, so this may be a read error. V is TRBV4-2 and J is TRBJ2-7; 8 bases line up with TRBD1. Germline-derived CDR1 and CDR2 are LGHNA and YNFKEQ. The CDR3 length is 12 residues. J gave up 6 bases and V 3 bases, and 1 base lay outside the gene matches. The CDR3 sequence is CASSQDRAEQYF. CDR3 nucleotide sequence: TGTGCCAGCAGCCAGGACAGGGCCGAGCAGTACTTC.